Presented here are 30 T cell receptor beta chains from one specimen sequenced in a study of CD8+ T cells in alopecia areata. Investigators isolated RNA and reverse transcribed it into cDNA to act as the sequencing template. Sequencing used immunoSEQ multiplex PCR; TCRdb keeps in-frame clones, though not all of them. The sample lists over 200,000 clones, about 53% occurring once. Sequences were derived from CD4+ T cells sorted from blood, sampled at week 0. The receptors stem from a human donor with alopecia areata.

This clone appeared once. This sequence joins TRBV9 and TRBJ2-6, with D perhaps TRBD1 (5 bases). The germline CDR1 and CDR2 sequences are SGDLS and YYNGEE. V lost 2 bases to trimming and J lost 0 bases, with 12 bases between them. The CDR3 length is 17 residues. The CDR3 here is CASSVGQVPSGANVLTF. Written as DNA, the CDR3 is TGTGCCAGCAGCGTTGGACAAGTTCCCTCTGGGGCCAACGTCCTGACTTTC.

This clone appeared a single time. The V gene is TRBV30, the J gene TRBJ2-1; D is undetermined. The V and J ends lost 2 bases and 1 base respectively, with 6 bases between them. This CDR3 is built from 13 residues. The germline gives CDR1 GTSNPN, CDR2 SVGIG (reference sequence). The CDR3 DNA sequence: TGTGCCTGGAGTCGTCCATCCTACAATGAGCAGTTCTTC. Encoded protein: CAWSRPSYNEQFF.

This clone appeared a few times. The chain is built from TRBV10-3 and TRBJ2-7; perhaps D is TRBD1 or TRBD2 (6 bases each). CDR1 is ENHRY, CDR2 SYGVKD, per germline. The CDR3 has 14 amino acids. V shed 0 bases and J shed 5 bases, with 11 bases lying between them. The CDR3 DNA reads as TGTGCCATCAGTGAGTCGGGGGGCAGGGACGAGCAGTACTTC. Translation gives CAISESGGRDEQYF.

The rearrangement uses TRBV5-6 and TRBJ1-1, with a weak D call TRBD1 (5 bases). V was shortened by 1 base and J by 5 bases, with 9 bases between the two germline ends. Per the germline V gene, CDR1 is SGHDT and CDR2 is YYEEEE. The CDR3 has 13 amino acids. CDR3 amino acids: CASSLPGRTEAFF. CDR3 in DNA: TGTGCCAGCAGCTTGCCAGGGAGGACTGAAGCTTTCTTT.

The CDR3 DNA is TGTGCCAGCAGCTCACGCCTAGCGGGGGCCACAGATACGCAGTATTTT. Protein: CASSSRLAGATDTQYF. The chain employs TRBV7-2 and TRBJ2-3; 10 bases match TRBD2. This CDR3 contains 16 residues. Looked up from germline, CDR1 is SGHTA and CDR2 is FQGNSA. After removal of 4 bases from V and 2 bases from J, the junction contained 6 bases not matched to a gene.

This rearrangement joins TRBV29-1 to TRBJ1-2; D call uncertain. The V gene lost 8 bases and the J gene lost 2 bases, with 15 bases spanning the gap. This CDR3 has 13 amino acids. Per the germline V gene, CDR1 is SQVTM and CDR2 is ANQGSEA. The DNA for the CDR3 is TGCAGCTCCACGGGCACGGGAAACTATGGCTACACCTTC. Protein: CSSTGTGNYGYTF.

The genes are TRBV5-1 and TRBJ2-7; TRBD1 agrees at 10 bases. CDR1 is SGHRS and CDR2 is YFSETQ in the germline V gene. Germline trimming cut 0 bases from V and 4 bases from J; bases unmatched to any gene: 4. The CDR3 sequence is 15 residues long. CDR3 amino acids: CASSLAGTGEYEQYF. The CDR3 bases are TGCGCCAGCAGCTTGGCTGGGACAGGGGAATACGAGCAGTACTTC.

This sequence joins TRBV6-1 and TRBJ1-4, with a possible D match to TRBD1 (6 bases). The V end was cut by 6 bases, the J end by 7 bases, with 15 bases between. CDR3 size: 14 residues. Germline V gives CDR1 MNHNS, CDR2 SASEGT. The CDR3 sequence is CASRVDSGVEKLFF. In DNA form, the CDR3 reads TGTGCCAGCAGAGTGGACAGCGGGGTTGAAAAACTGTTTTTT.

The chain couples TRBV9 to TRBJ2-5; D remains ambiguous. CDR3 length: 12 residues. CDR1 is SGDLS, CDR2 YYNGEE, per germline. V shed 1 base and J shed 0 bases, with 1 base lying between them. The CDR3 DNA reads TGTGCCAGCAGCGTAAACCAAGAGACCCAGTACTTC. Its protein is CASSVNQETQYF. Supplemented by reference TRBV9 and TRBJ2-5, the full variable domain reads DSGVTQTPKHLITATGQRVTLRCSPRSGDLSVYWYQQSLDQGLQFLIQYYNGEERAKGNILERFSAQQFPDLHSELNLSSLELGDSALYFCASSVNQETQYFGPGTRLLVL.

The gene calls are TRBV29-1 and TRBJ1-2; 8 bases are a match to TRBD1. The CDR3 contains 13 residues. In germline, CDR1 is SQVTM, CDR2 ANQGSEA. J was trimmed by 6 bases and V by 7 bases; bases with no gene match: 10. CDR3 sequence: CSAKDRVTDGYTF. CDR3 DNA: TGCAGCGCCAAGGACAGGGTCACGGATGGCTACACCTTC.

The chain carries TRBV5-1 and TRBJ1-2, with a possible D match to TRBD1 (6 bases). The germline V and J ends were trimmed by 0 bases and 8 bases, with 23 bases remaining between them. The CDR3 is 17 amino acids. Germline V CDR1 and CDR2: SGHRS, YFSETQ. Here the CDR3 reads CASSLGGGRIVDGGYTF. DNA for the CDR3: TGCGCCAGCAGCTTGGGTGGGGGGCGCATTGTGGACGGAGGCTACACCTTC.

The chain recombines TRBV19 with TRBJ1-1; D perhaps matches TRBD1 (6 bases). Germline V gene sequence: CDR1 LNHDA, CDR2 SQIVND (reference sequence). The CDR3 extends over 13 amino acids. V lost 3 bases and J lost 7, with 12 bases in between. CDR3 residues: CASSITQGHEAFF. CDR3 nucleotide sequence: TGTGCCAGTAGTATTACGCAGGGACATGAAGCTTTCTTT. Full variable domain (remainder filled in from reference TRBV19 and TRBJ1-1): DGGITQSPKYLFRKEGQNVTLSCEQNLNHDAMYWYRQDPGQGLRLIYYSQIVNDFQKGDIAEGYSVSREKKESFPLTVTSAQKNPTAFYLCASSITQGHEAFFGQGTRLTVV.

The rearrangement links TRBV9 to TRBJ2-3; D is perhaps TRBD2 (6 bases). The V gene's germline CDR1 is SGDLS and CDR2 YYNGEE. The CDR3 length is 15 residues. Trimming shortened V by 0 bases and J by 1 base, and 9 bases separated the two germline ends. In DNA form, the CDR3 reads TGTGCCAGCAGCGTAGGGGCTAGCGGCACAGATACGCAGTATTTT. Translating it yields CASSVGASGTDTQYF.

This clone was recorded a few times. V usage is TRBV5-1 and J usage is TRBJ1-2, with D possibly TRBD1 on 6 matching bases. The germline V gene has CDR1 SGHRS and CDR2 YFSETQ. V was trimmed by 3 bases and J by 2 bases, leaving 11 bases between them. CDR3 length: 14 residues. The CDR3 region is CASSSIGTNYGYTF. For the CDR3, the DNA is TGCGCCAGCAGCTCAATAGGGACAAACTATGGCTACACCTTC.

This clone came up a few times. The chain couples TRBV2 to TRBJ2-4; the match to TRBD1 covers 7 bases. This CDR3 has 14 amino acids. Germline V gene sequence: CDR1 SNHLY, CDR2 FYNNEI. Trimming cost V 4 bases and J 6 bases; bases outside gene matches: 6. CDR3 sequence: CASSGGAGGNIQYF. The CDR3 region has the DNA TGTGCCAGCAGTGGTGGGGCAGGGGGAAACATTCAGTACTTC.

This rearrangement joins TRBV6-5 to TRBJ1-2, with D unclear. Per germline, CDR1 MNHEY and CDR2 SVGAGI. The CDR3 contains 11 residues. V was pared by 4 bases and J by 7 bases, with 7 bases between. The CDR3 nucleotides are TGTGCCAGCAGTTCTGCGGGTGGCTACACCTTC. Translating gives CASSSAGGYTF.

The V call is TRBV30, the J call TRBJ2-4; perhaps TRBD2 as D (6 bases). Trimming removed 5 bases at V and 3 bases at J, with 14 bases between. Germline V gene sequence: CDR1 GTSNPN, CDR2 SVGIG (reference sequence). CDR3 length: 14 residues. This CDR3 reads CAWSGRLIKNIQYF. The CDR3 DNA reads as TGTGCCTGGTCAGGGAGGCTTATCAAAAACATTCAGTACTTC.

This chain joins TRBV29-1 and TRBJ1-4; weak D call: TRBD1 (5 bases). Germline values: CDR1 SQVTM, CDR2 ANQGSEA. This CDR3 contains 13 residues. The ends were cut back, 5 bases at V and 6 bases at J, with 13 bases in the middle. CDR3 nucleotide sequence: TGCAGCGTTCTCGGGATGGGGGATGAAAAACTGTTTTTT. Its protein product is CSVLGMGDEKLFF. The full variable domain, completed using reference TRBV29-1 and TRBJ1-4, is SAVISQKPSRDICQRGTSLTIQCQVDSQVTMMFWYRQQPGQSLTLIATANQGSEATYESGFVIDKFPISRPNLTFSTLTVSNMSPEDSSIYLCSVLGMGDEKLFFGSGTQLSVL.

The chain employs TRBV30 and TRBJ1-2; no clear D gene. This CDR3 contains 13 residues. Per the germline V gene, CDR1 is GTSNPN and CDR2 is SVGIG (reference sequence). V lost 0 bases to trimming and J lost 6 bases, with 11 bases between them. The CDR3 loop is CAWSVSGMNGYTF. As DNA, the CDR3 is TGTGCCTGGAGTGTGTCCGGGATGAATGGCTACACCTTC.

Concerning this clone itself: Other DNA sequences within the sample encode an identical CDR3. The chain links TRBV30 to TRBJ1-1, with D unclear. This CDR3 has 12 residues. Trimming removed 0 bases from V and 6 bases from J, with 8 bases in between. Germline lookup yields CDR1 GTSNPN and CDR2 SVGIG (reference sequence). CDR3 region: CAWSVSLSEAFF. The CDR3 nucleotides read TGTGCCTGGAGTGTAAGTCTTTCTGAAGCTTTCTTT.

This rearrangement joins TRBV25-1 to TRBJ2-5; D perhaps matches TRBD1 (8 bases). The CDR3 contains 14 residues. Germline CDR1 reads MGHDK; CDR2 reads SYGVNS. V was pared by 6 bases and J by 5 bases, with 16 bases between. The CDR3 DNA sequence: TGTGCCAGCAGCTCGACAGGGGAGGGGGAGACCCAGTACTTC. This codes for CASSSTGEGETQYF.

Here the CDR3 reads CASSRQGDTEAFF. CDR3 nucleotide sequence: TGCGCCAGCAGCAGACAGGGAGACACTGAAGCTTTCTTT. The V call is TRBV5-1, the J call TRBJ1-1, with 7 bases lining up with TRBD1. V lost 4 bases to trimming and J lost 3 bases; unmatched junction nucleotides: 3. CDR3 length equals 13 residues. CDR1 is SGHRS and CDR2 is YFSETQ in the germline V gene. Full variable domain (rest looked up from reference TRBV5-1 and TRBJ1-1): KAGVTQTPRYLIKTRGQQVTLSCSPISGHRSVSWYQQTPGQGLQFLFEYFSETQRNKGNFPGRFSGRQFSNSRSEMNVSTLELGDSALYLCASSRQGDTEAFFGQGTRLTVV.

V usage is TRBV29-1 and J usage is TRBJ1-1; D unclear. Trimming cost V 2 bases and J 3 bases, with 4 bases left between them. The CDR3 contains 11 residues. CDR1 and CDR2 (germline): SQVTM, ANQGSEA. The chain's CDR3 is CSVEHHTEAFF. The CDR3 region has the DNA TGCAGCGTTGAACACCACACTGAAGCTTTCTTT.

The sample holds a few counts of this clone. The chain links TRBV10-3 to TRBJ2-1, with a weak D call TRBD1 (5 bases). Trimming left V 2 bases short and J 3 bases short, with 8 bases between. CDR1 and CDR2 from the germline V gene are ENHRY and SYGVKD. CDR3 length: 14 amino acids. The CDR3 nucleotides are TGTGCCATCAGTGAGAATCAGGGCTACAATGAGCAGTTCTTC. It codes for CAISENQGYNEQFF.

This sequence joins TRBV18 and TRBJ2-3; D unresolved. This CDR3 has 12 residues. V lost 3 bases to trimming and J lost 5 bases, with 6 bases between them. Germline CDR1 is KGHSH and CDR2 is LQKENI. CDR3 bases: TGTGCCAGCTCACCTTGGCTAGATACGCAGTATTTT. It specifies CASSPWLDTQYF.

V gene TRBV7-2 combines with J gene TRBJ1-6; tentatively, D is TRBD1 (5 bases). The CDR3 sequence is 14 residues long. Germline CDR1 reads SGHTA; CDR2 reads FQGNSA. Trimming pared 3 bases from V and 8 bases from J, leaving 11 bases between. The CDR3 bases are TGTGCCAGCAGCTTCACAGGAGGAGATTCACCCCTCCACTTT. The encoded protein is CASSFTGGDSPLHF.

The gene calls are TRBV30 and TRBJ1-6; no definite D call. Germline V gene data show CDR1 as GTSNPN and CDR2 as SVGIG (reference sequence). Trimming cost V 4 bases and J 9 bases, with 13 bases left between them. The CDR3 is 13 amino acids. This chain's CDR3 is CAWTPLRISPLHF. CDR3 nucleotide sequence: TGTGCCTGGACCCCCTTAAGGATTTCACCCCTCCACTTT. Variable domain in full (rest from reference TRBV30 and TRBJ1-6): SQTIHQWPATLVQPVGSPLSLECTVEGTSNPNLYWYRQAAGRGLQLLFYSVGIGQISSEVPQNLSASRPQDRQFILSSKKLLLSDSGFYLCAWTPLRISPLHFGNGTRLTVT.

This clone appeared once. The chain has TRBV28 and TRBJ1-1; D gene ambiguous. Germline CDR1 MDHEN, CDR2 SYDVKM. Trimming removed 1 base at V and 9 bases at J, with 12 bases between. This CDR3 is built from 13 residues. The CDR3 here is CASSLSPLNQAFF. CDR3 in DNA: TGTGCCAGCAGTTTATCCCCCCTAAATCAAGCTTTCTTT.

This chain links TRBV20-1 with TRBJ1-1, with D unclear. Germline V gene lookup returns CDR1 DFQATT and CDR2 SNEGSKA (reference sequence). This CDR3 is built from 11 residues. V was cut by 6 bases and J by 1 base, with 6 bases left in between. In nucleotides, the CDR3 is TGCAGTGCCGACGGGAACACTGAAGCTTTCTTT. It yields the protein CSADGNTEAFF.

The chain links TRBV7-9 to TRBJ2-1; 11 positions agree with TRBD2. The V gene's germline CDR1 is SEHNR and CDR2 FQNEAQ (reference sequence). This CDR3 comprises 15 residues. The V gene end was trimmed by 1 base and the J gene end by 4 bases; junction bases not matched to a gene: 0. Here the CDR3 DNA reads TGTGCCAGCAGCTTAGGGACTAGCGGGTACAATGAGCAGTTCTTC. It is translated as CASSLGTSGYNEQFF. The whole variable domain, remainder taken from reference TRBV7-9 and TRBJ2-1, is DTGVSQNPRHKITKRGQNVTFRCDPISEHNRLYWYRQTLGQGPEFLTYFQNEAQLEKSRLLSDRFSAERPKGSFSTLEIQRTEQGDSAMYLCASSLGTSGYNEQFFGPGTRLTVL.